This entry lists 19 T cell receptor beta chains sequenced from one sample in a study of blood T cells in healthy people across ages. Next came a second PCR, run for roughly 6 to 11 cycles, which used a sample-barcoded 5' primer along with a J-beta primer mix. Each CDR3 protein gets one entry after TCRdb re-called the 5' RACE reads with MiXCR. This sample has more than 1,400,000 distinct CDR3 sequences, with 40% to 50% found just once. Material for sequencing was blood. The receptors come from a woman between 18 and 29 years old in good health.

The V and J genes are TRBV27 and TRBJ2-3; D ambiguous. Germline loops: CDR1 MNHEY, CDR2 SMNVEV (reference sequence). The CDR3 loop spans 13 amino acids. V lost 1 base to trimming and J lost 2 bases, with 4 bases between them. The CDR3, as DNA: TGTGCCAGCAGTTTATTCGACACAGATACGCAGTATTTT. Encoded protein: CASSLFDTDTQYF.

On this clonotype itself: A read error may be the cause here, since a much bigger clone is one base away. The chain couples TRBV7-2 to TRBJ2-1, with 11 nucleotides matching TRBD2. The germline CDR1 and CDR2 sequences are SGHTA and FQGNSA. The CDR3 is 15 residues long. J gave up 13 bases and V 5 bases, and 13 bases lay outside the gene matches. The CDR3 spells CASSQTLLAGETQFF. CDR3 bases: TGTGCCAGCAGCCAGACATTACTAGCGGGAGAGACCCAGTTCTTC.

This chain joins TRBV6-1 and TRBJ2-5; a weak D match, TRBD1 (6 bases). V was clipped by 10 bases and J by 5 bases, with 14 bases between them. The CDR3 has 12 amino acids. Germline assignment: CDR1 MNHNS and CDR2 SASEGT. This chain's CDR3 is CAIRGGVETQYF. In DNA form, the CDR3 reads TGTGCCATCAGAGGGGGAGTGGAGACCCAGTACTTC.

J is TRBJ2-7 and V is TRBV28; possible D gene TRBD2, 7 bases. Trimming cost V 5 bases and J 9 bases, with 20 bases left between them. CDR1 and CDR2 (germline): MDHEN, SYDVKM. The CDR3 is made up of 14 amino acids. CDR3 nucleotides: TGTGCCAGCAGTCTCAGTGCGGGGGCTAGGGGGCAGTACTTC. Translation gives CASSLSAGARGQYF.

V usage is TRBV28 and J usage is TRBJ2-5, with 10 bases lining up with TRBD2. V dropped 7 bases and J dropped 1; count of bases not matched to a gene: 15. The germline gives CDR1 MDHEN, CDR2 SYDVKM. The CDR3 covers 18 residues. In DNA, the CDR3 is TGTGCCAGCACCATCGGGGCTAGCGGGAGTGCGGGCCAAGAGACCCAGTACTTC. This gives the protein CASTIGASGSAGQETQYF.

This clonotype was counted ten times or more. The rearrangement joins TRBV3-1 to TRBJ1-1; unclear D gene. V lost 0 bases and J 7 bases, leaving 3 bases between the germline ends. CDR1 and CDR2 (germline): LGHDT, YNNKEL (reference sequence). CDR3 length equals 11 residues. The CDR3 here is CASSQEGEAFF. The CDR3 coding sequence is TGTGCCAGCAGCCAAGAGGGTGAAGCTTTCTTT. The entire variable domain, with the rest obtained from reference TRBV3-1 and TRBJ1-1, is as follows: DTAVSQTPKYLVTQMGNDKSIKCEQNLGHDTMYWYKQDSKKFLKIMFSYNNKELIINETVPNRFSPKSPDKAHLNLHINSLELGDSAVYFCASSQEGEAFFGQGTRLTVV.

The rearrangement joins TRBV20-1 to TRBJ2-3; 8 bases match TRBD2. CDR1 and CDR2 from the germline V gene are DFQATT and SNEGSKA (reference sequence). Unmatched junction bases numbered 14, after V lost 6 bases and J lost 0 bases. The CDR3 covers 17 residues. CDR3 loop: CSAEEAGVSPSTDTQYF. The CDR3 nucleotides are TGCAGTGCCGAAGAAGCGGGAGTGTCCCCAAGCACAGATACGCAGTATTTT.

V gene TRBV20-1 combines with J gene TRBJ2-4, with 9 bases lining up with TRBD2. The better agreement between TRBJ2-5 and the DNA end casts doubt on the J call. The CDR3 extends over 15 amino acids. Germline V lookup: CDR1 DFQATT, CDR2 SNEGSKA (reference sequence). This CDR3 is CSAPAWAGGKETQYF. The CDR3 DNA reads TGCAGTGCCCCCGCGTGGGCGGGAGGGAAAGAGACCCAGTACTTC.

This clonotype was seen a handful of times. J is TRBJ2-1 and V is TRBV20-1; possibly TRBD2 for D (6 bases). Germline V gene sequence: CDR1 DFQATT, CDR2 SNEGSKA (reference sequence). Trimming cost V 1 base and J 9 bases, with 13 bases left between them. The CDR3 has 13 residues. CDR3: CSARGGTLTEQFF. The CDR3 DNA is TGCAGTGCTAGAGGCGGGACGCTCACTGAGCAGTTCTTC.

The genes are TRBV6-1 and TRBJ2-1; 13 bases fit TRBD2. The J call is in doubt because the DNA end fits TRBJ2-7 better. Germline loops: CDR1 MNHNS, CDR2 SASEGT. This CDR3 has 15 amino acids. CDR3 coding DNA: TGTGCCAGCAGACTTGAACTAGCGGGAGGGCACGAGCAGTACTTC. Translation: CASRLELAGGHEQYF.

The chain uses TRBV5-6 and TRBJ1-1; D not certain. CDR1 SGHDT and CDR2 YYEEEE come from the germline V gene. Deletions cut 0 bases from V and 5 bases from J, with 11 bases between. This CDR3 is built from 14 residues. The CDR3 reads CASSLGRLGTEAFF. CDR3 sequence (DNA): TGTGCCAGCAGCTTGGGGCGTCTGGGGACTGAAGCTTTCTTT.

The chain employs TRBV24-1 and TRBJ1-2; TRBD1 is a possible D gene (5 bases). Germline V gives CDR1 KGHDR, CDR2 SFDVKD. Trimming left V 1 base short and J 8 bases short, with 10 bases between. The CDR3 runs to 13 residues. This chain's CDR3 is CATSDLAGDGYTF. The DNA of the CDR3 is TGTGCCACCAGTGATTTAGCGGGGGACGGCTACACCTTC.

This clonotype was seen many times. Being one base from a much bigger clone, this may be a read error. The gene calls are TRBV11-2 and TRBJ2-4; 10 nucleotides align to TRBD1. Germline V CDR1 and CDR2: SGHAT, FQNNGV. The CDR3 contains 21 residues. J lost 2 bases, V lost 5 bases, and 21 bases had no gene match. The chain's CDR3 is CASSPVPGQGITVYTKNIQYF. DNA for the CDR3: TGTGCCAGCAGCCCCGTTCCGGGACAGGGGATTACAGTATATACCAAAAACATTCAGTACTTC.

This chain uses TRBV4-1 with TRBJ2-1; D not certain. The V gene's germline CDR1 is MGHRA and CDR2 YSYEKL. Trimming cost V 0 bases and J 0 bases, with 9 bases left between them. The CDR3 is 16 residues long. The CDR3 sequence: CASSQDPKSSYNEQFF. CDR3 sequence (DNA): TGCGCCAGCAGCCAAGATCCCAAGAGCTCCTACAATGAGCAGTTCTTC.

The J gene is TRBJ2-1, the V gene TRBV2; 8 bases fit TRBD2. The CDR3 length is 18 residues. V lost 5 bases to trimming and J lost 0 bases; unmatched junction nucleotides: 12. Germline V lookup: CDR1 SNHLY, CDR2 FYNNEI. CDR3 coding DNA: TGTGCCAGCAGTTCGCCTAGGACTAGCCTGAGCTCCTACAATGAGCAGTTCTTC. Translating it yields CASSSPRTSLSSYNEQFF.

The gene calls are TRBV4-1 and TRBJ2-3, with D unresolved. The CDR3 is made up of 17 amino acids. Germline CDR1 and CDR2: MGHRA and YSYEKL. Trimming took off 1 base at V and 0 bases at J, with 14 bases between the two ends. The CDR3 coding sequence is TGCGCCAGCAGCCAAGGGACCCTCCATACCAGCACAGATACGCAGTATTTT. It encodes CASSQGTLHTSTDTQYF.

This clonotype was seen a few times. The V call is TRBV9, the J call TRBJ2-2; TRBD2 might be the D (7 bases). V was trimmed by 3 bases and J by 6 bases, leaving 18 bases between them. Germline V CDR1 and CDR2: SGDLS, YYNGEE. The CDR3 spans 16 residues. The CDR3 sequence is CASSARGAQNAGELFF. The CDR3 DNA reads TGTGCCAGCAGCGCCCGGGGGGCGCAAAATGCCGGGGAGCTGTTTTTT.

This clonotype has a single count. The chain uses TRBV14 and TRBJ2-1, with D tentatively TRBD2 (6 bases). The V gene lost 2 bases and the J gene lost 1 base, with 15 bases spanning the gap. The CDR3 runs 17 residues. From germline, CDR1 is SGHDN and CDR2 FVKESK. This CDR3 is CASSQLPRDLSYNEQFF. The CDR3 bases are TGTGCCAGCAGCCAATTGCCTCGGGACTTATCCTACAATGAGCAGTTCTTC.

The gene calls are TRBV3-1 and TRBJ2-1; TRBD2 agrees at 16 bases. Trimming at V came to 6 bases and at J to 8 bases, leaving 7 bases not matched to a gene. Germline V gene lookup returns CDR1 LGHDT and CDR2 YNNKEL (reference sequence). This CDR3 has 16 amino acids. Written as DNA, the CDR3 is TGTGCCAGCAGTCCAGGGACTAGCGGGAGGGTTGATGAGCAGTTCTTC. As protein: CASSPGTSGRVDEQFF.